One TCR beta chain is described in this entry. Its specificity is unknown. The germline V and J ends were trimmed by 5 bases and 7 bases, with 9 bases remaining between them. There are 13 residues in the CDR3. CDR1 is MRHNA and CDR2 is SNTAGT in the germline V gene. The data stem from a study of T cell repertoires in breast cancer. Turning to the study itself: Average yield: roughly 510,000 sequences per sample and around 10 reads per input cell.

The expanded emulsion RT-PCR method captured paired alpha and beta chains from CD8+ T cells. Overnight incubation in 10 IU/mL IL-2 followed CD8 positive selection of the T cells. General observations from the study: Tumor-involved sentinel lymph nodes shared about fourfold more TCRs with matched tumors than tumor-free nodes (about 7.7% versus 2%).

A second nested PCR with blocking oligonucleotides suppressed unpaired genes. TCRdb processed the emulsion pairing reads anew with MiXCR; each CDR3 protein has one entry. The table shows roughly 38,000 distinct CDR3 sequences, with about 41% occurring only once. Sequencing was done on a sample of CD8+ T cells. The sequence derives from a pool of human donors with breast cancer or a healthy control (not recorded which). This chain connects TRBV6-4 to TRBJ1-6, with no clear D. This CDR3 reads CASSLDENSPLHF. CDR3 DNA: TGTGCCAGCAGTCTCGATGAGAATTCACCCCTCCACTTT.